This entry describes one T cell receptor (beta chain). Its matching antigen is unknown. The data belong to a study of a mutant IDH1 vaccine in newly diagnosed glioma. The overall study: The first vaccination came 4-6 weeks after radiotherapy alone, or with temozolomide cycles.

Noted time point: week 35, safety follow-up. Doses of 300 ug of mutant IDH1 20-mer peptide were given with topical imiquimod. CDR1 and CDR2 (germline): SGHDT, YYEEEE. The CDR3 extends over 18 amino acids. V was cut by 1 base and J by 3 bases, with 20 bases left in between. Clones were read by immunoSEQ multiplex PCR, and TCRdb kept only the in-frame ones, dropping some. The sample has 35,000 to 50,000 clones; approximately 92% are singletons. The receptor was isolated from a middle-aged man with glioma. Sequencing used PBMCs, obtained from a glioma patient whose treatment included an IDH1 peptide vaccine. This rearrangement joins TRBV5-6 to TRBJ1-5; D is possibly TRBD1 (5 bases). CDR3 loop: CASSLIPRPGQYNQPQHF. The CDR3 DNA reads TGTGCCAGCAGCTTGATCCCTAGGCCAGGGCAATACAATCAGCCCCAGCATTTT.